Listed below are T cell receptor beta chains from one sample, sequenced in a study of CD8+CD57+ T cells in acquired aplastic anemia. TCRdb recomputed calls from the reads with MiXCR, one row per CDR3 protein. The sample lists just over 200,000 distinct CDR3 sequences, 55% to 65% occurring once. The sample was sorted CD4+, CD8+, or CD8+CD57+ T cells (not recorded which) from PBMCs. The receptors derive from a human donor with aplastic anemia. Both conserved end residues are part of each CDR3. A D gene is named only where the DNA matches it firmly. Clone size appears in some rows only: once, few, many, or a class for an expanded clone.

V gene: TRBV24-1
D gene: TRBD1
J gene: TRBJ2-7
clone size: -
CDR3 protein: CATSDPGQGEQYF
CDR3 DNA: TGTGCCACCAGTGATCCCGGACAGGGCGAGCAGTACTTC

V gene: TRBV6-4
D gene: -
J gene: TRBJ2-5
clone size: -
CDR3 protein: CASSDGSQGTQYF
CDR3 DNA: TGTGCCAGCAGTGACGGTAGCCAGGGGACCCAGTACTTC

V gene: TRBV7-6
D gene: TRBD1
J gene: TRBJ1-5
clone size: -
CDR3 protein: CASSQGESGQGANGGDQPQHF
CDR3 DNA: TGTGCCAGCAGCCAAGGAGAGTCTGGACAGGGGGCAAATGGGGGTGATCAGCCCCAGCATTTT

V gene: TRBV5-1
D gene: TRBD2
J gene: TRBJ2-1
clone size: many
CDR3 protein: CASSLQRGAANEQFF
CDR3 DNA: TGCGCCAGCAGCTTGCAGCGGGGGGCCGCTAATGAGCAGTTCTTC

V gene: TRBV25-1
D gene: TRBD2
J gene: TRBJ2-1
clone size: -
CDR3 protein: CASSEHRTSGNEQFF
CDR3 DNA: TGTGCCAGCAGTGAACATAGGACTAGCGGTAATGAGCAGTTCTTC

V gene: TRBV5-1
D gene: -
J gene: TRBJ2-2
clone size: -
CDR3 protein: CASSFNGADTGELFF
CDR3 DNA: TGCGCCAGCAGCTTCAACGGGGCAGACACCGGGGAGCTGTTTTTT

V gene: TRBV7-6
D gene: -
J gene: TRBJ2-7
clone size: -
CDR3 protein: CASSLAWGGGGNEQYF
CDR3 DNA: TGTGCCAGCAGCTTAGCTTGGGGAGGAGGAGGTAACGAGCAGTACTTC

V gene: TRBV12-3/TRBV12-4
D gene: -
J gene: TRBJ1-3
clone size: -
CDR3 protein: CASSYGGGASVLGNTIYF
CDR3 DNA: TGTGCCAGCAGTTACGGCGGGGGGGCCAGCGTCTTAGGAAACACCATATATTTT

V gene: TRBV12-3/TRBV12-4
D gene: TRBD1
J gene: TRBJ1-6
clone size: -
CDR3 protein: CAGSFGGSGQANSPLHF
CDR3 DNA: TGTGCCGGCAGTTTTGGCGGTTCGGGACAGGCTAATTCACCCCTCCACTTT

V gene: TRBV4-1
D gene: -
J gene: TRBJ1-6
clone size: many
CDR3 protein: CASSQQWGDDNSPLHF
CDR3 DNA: TGCGCCAGCAGCCAGCAGTGGGGAGACGATAATTCACCCCTCCACTTT

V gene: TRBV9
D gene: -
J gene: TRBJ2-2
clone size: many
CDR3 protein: CASSGTVISTGELFF
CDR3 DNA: TGTGCCAGCAGCGGGACGGTCATTAGCACCGGGGAGCTGTTTTTT

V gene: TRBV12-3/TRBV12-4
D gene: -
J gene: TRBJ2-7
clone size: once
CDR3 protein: CASSRPGVIHEQYF
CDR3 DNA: TGTGCCAGCAGCCGGCCAGGGGTTATCCACGAGCAGTACTTC

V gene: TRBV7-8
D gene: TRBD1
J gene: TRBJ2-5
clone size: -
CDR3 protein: CASSLATWTGSVETQYF
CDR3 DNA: TGTGCCAGCAGCTTAGCTACCTGGACAGGGTCTGTCGAGACCCAGTACTTC

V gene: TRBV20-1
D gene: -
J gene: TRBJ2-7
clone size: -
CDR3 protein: CSARDLLTTGSHEQYF
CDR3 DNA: TGCAGTGCTAGAGATCTTTTAACAACTGGGTCCCACGAGCAGTACTTC

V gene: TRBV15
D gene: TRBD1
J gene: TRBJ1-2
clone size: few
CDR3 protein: CATSRDNEGAFNYGYTF
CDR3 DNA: TGTGCCACCAGCAGAGATAACGAGGGGGCTTTCAACTATGGCTACACCTTC

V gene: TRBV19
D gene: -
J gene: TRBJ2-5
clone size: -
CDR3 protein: CASSFLSGTQYF
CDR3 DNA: TGTGCCAGCAGCTTTCTTTCAGGGACCCAGTACTTC

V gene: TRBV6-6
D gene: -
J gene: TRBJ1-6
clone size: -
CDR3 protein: CAISDPGIPLHF
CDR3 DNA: TGTGCCATCAGTGACCCAGGGATTCCCCTCCACTTT

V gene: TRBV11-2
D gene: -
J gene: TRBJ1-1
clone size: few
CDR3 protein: CASSLERNLKMNTEAFF
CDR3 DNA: TGTGCCAGCAGCTTAGAACGGAACTTAAAGATGAACACTGAAGCTTTCTTT

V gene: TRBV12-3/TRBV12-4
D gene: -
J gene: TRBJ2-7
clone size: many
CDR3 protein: CASSLYRAYEQYF
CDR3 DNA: TGTGCCAGCAGTTTGTACAGAGCCTACGAGCAGTACTTC

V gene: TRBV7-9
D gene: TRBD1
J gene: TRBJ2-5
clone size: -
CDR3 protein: CASSRITGVGETQYF
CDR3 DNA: TGCGCCAGCAGCCGAATTACAGGGGTGGGAGAGACCCAGTACTTC

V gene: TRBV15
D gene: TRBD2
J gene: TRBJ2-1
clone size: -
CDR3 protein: CATSSSRSGLAGFEQFF
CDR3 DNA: TGTGCCACCAGCAGCTCCAGGTCGGGACTAGCGGGCTTCGAGCAGTTCTTC

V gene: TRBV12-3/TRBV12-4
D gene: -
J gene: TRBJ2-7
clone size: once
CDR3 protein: CASRGGTRSSYEQYF
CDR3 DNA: TGTGCCAGCAGAGGGGGGACTCGGAGCTCCTACGAGCAGTACTTC

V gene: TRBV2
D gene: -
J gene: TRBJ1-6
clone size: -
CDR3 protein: CASSSQVSSYNSPLHF
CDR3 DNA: TGTGCCAGCAGCTCACAGGTCAGCTCCTATAATTCACCCCTCCACTTT

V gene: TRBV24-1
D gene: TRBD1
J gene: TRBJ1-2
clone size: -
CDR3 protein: CATSDTADRGDGYTF
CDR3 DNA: TGTGCCACCAGTGATACAGCGGACAGGGGTGATGGCTACACCTTC

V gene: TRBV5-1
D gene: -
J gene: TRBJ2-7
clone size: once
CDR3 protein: CASSLARNNEQYF
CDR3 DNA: TGCGCCAGCAGCTTGGCCCGCAACAATGAGCAGTACTTC

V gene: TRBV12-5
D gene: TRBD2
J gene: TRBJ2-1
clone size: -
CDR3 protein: CASGLVASGGANEQFF
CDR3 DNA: TGTGCTAGTGGTTTGGTAGCCAGCGGGGGGGCTAATGAGCAGTTCTTC

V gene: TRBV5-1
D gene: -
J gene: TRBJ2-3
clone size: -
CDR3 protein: CTSRARETDTQYF
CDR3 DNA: TGCACCAGCAGGGCCCGGGAGACAGATACGCAGTATTTT

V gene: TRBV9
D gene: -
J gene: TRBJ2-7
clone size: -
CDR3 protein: CASSPSRYPYEQYF
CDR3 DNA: TGTGCCAGCAGCCCTAGCAGATACCCCTACGAGCAGTACTTC

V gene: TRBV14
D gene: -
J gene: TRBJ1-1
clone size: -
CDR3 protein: CASSPSWPPAEAFF
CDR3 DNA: TGTGCCAGCAGCCCATCCTGGCCTCCGGCTGAAGCTTTCTTT

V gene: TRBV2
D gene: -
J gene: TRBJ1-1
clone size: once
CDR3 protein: CASSEGADLNTEAFF
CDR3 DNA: TGTGCCAGCAGTGAAGGGGCAGACTTGAACACTGAAGCTTTCTTT

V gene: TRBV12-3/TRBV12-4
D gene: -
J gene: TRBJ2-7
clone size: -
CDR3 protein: CASTPLFGYEQYF
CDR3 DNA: TGTGCCAGCACCCCTTTGTTCGGATACGAGCAGTACTTC

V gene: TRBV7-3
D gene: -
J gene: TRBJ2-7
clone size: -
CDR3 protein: CASSLVEGYEQYF
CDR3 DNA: TGTGCCAGCAGCTTAGTCGAGGGCTACGAGCAGTACTTC

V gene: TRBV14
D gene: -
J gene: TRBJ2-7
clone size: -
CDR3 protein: CASSQDPGPYEQYF
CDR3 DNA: TGTGCCAGCAGCCAAGATCCGGGCCCCTACGAGCAGTACTTC

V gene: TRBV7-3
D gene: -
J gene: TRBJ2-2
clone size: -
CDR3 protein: CASSFAGDTGELFF
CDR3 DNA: TGTGCCAGCAGCTTTGCAGGGGACACCGGGGAGCTGTTTTTT

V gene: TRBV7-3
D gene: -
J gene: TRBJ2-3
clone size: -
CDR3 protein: CASSSFGADTQYF
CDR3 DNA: TGTGCCAGCAGCTCATTTGGCGCAGATACGCAGTATTTT

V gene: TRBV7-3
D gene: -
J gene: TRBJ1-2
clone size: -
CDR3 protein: CASSLDGNTANYGYTF
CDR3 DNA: TGTGCCAGCAGCTTAGACGGGAACACCGCTAACTATGGCTACACCTTC

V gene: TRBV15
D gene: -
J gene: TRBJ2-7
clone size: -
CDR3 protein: CASAAGAGGYEQYF
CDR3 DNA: TGTGCTTCTGCAGCAGGGGCAGGGGGGTACGAGCAGTACTTC

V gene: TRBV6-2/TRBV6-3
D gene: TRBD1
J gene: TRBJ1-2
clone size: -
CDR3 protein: CASSTTGTGKRYTF
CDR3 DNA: TGTGCCAGCAGTACAACCGGGACAGGCAAACGCTACACCTTC

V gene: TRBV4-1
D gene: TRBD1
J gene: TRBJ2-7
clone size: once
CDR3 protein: CASSQAGTGTYEQYF
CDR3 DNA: TGCGCCAGCAGCCAGGCCGGGACAGGAACCTACGAGCAGTACTTC

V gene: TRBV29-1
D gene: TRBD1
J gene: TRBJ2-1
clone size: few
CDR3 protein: CSVARTGNEQFF
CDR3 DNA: TGCAGCGTCGCAAGGACAGGGAATGAGCAGTTCTTC

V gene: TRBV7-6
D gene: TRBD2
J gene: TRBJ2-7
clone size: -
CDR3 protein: CASSFNSGGEQYF
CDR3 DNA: TGTGCCAGCAGCTTTAACTCGGGGGGCGAGCAGTACTTC

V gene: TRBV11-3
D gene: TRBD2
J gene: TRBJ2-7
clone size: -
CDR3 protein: CASSPADSGRSNEQYF
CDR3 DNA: TGTGCCAGCAGCCCTGCGGATAGCGGGAGATCAAACGAGCAGTACTTC

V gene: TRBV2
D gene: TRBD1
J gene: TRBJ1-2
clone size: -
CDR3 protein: CASSVQGSKGYTF
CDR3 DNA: TGTGCCAGCAGTGTACAGGGGAGTAAGGGCTACACCTTC

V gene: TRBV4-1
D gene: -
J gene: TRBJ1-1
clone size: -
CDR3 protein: CASSQDVQSTEAFF
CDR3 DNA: TGCGCCAGCAGCCAAGATGTGCAATCCACTGAAGCTTTCTTT

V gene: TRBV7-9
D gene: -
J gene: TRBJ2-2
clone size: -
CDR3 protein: CASSFGRELFF
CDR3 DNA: TGTGCCAGCAGCTTCGGGAGAGAGCTGTTTTTT

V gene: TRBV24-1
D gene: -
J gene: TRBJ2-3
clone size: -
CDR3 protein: CATSAAGTGGADTQYF
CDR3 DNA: TGTGCCACCAGTGCAGCGGGAACCGGGGGCGCAGATACGCAGTATTTT

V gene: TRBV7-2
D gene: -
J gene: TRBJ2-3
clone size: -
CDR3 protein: CASRLIADTQYF
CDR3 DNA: TGTGCCAGCAGACTTATAGCGGATACGCAGTATTTT

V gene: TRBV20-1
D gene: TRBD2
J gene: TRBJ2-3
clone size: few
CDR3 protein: CSASSVRGSITDTQYF
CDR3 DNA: TGCAGTGCTAGTTCAGTTCGCGGGAGTATCACAGATACGCAGTATTTT

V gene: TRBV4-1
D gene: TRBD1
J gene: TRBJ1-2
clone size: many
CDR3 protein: CASSQVNRGDHGYTF
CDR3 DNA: TGCGCCAGCAGCCAAGTGAACAGGGGAGATCATGGCTACACCTTC

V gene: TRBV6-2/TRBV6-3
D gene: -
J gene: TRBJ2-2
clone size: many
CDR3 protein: CASSYKNTGELFF
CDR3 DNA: TGTGCCAGCAGTTATAAGAACACCGGGGAGCTGTTTTTT

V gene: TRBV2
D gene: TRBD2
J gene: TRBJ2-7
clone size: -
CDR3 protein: CASKREIPYEQYF
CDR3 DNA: TGTGCCAGCAAGCGGGAGATCCCCTACGAGCAGTACTTC